One and the same sample provided the 5 T cell receptor beta chains below, sequenced in a study of beta chain features in type 1 diabetes. Study findings and constraints: A moderate, significant TCRB CDR3 shortening appeared in type 1 diabetes across four CD4+ subsets.

No antigen is known for these receptors. Expressed TCRB transcripts were sequenced, since all the RNA that had been isolated was reverse transcribed. Data came from immunoSEQ multiplex PCR; TCRdb stores just in-frame clones and leaves some out. The table shows 640,000 or so clones, with 13% occurring only once. Sequenced material: naive CD4+ T cells from blood. These receptors were taken from a man between 18 and 35 years old with type 1 diabetes.

This sequence joins TRBV30 and TRBJ2-5; D might be TRBD2 (6 bases). The V and J ends lost 7 bases and 1 base respectively, with 13 bases between them. The V gene's germline CDR1 is GTSNPN and CDR2 SVGIG (reference sequence). This CDR3 comprises 13 residues. CDR3 bases: TGTGCCTCACAACCCGGGGGCCAAGAGACCCAGTACTTC. Translated, it gives CASQPGGQETQYF.

This clone was seen a handful of times. The V gene is TRBV9, the J gene TRBJ1-1, with D uncertain. Germline V gives CDR1 SGDLS, CDR2 YYNGEE. This CDR3 comprises 15 residues. Trimming cost V 0 bases and J 0 bases, with 9 bases left between them. CDR3 amino acids: CASSVATTLNTEAFF. The CDR3 DNA follows: TGTGCCAGCAGCGTAGCCACAACTTTGAACACTGAAGCTTTCTTT.

The J gene is TRBJ2-2, the V gene TRBV29-1, with D tentatively TRBD1 (5 bases). V shed 3 bases and J shed 7 bases, with 9 bases lying between them. Germline loops: CDR1 SQVTM, CDR2 ANQGSEA. The CDR3 runs to 12 residues. This CDR3 reads CSVETVGGELFF. CDR3 bases: TGCAGCGTTGAGACAGTCGGCGGGGAGCTGTTTTTT.

This rearrangement joins TRBV7-9 to TRBJ1-2, with a possible D match to TRBD1 (6 bases). Germline CDR1 reads SEHNR; CDR2 reads FQNEAQ (reference sequence). V was shortened by 5 bases and J by 3 bases, with 22 bases between the two germline ends. The CDR3 spans 17 residues. The CDR3 DNA reads TGTGCCAGCAGCGGGAACGCGGCGGGGGCTCTCCACTATGGCTACACCTTC. The encoded protein is CASSGNAAGALHYGYTF.

The sample holds a few counts of this clone. The chain uses TRBV30 and TRBJ1-2; possible D gene TRBD1, 5 bases. CDR1 and CDR2 (germline): GTSNPN, SVGIG (reference sequence). V lost 6 bases and J lost 3, with 17 bases in between. The length of the CDR3 is 14 residues. CDR3: CACLLRGADYGYTF. CDR3 DNA sequence: TGTGCCTGCCTCCTGAGGGGAGCTGACTATGGCTACACCTTC.